This record covers a single TCR beta chain. Assay: immunoSEQ multiplex PCR; the TCRdb copy retains only in-frame clones and omits some. The table records about 220,000 clones, approximately 80% of them present only once. This CDR3 has 15 residues. V shed 6 bases and J shed 0 bases, with 12 bases lying between them. From germline, CDR1 is MDHEN and CDR2 SYDVKM. The data are from a study of blood T cell repertoires in COVID-19. Study in general: The samples span acute and convalescent COVID-19 from the United States, Italy and Spain.

Participant age was about 18 to 95 years, and participants resided in fewer than 30 US areas. The sequence derives from a woman aged 60-70 years who had recovered from COVID-19. The sample consisted of PBMCs or T cells enriched from blood (not recorded which). The chain employs TRBV28 and TRBJ1-5; D may be TRBD1 (5 bases). The CDR3 sequence: CASSPPGNSNQPQHF. CDR3 DNA: TGTGCCAGCAGCCCACCAGGGAATAGCAATCAGCCCCAGCATTTT.